The rows below give T cell receptor beta chains drawn from one sample of a study of blood T cell repertoires in COVID-19. Some clones are missing from TCRdb's copy, which holds only in-frame ones; the method was immunoSEQ multiplex PCR. This sample has some 150,000 clones; roughly 81% occur once, and the top ten carry roughly 1%. The sequenced material came from peripheral blood. These receptors came from a middle-aged man with acute or convalescent COVID-19. Each CDR3 is given with its conserved first and last residue. The order of the fields is J gene, clone size, D gene, V gene, CDR3 DNA, CDR3 protein. D genes are given only for firm matches. Some rows have no size entry. The others give once, few or many, or a class for an expanded clone.

TRBJ1-4	.	.	TRBV28	TGTGCCAGCTGCAGGGCCCCGTGGGAAAAACTGTTTTTT	CASCRAPWEKLFF
TRBJ2-1	.	.	TRBV6-1	TGTGCCAGCAGTGAAGGCAGGGTGGGCTACAATGAGCAGTTCTTC	CASSEGRVGYNEQFF
TRBJ2-7	.	.	TRBV23-1	TGCGCCAGCAGTCTTGGGACTTACCGGGACTCCCTGAGTTACGAGCAGTACTTC	CASSLGTYRDSLSYEQYF
TRBJ2-1	.	TRBD1	TRBV11-2	TGTGCCAGCAGCCCCCGGAGGGGACAGGGAAAGTTCTTC	CASSPRRGQGKFF
TRBJ2-5	.	TRBD1	TRBV5-4	TGTGCCAGCACCAACAGGGGGTGGGAGACCCAGTACTTC	CASTNRGWETQYF
TRBJ1-5	.	TRBD1	TRBV6-2/TRBV6-3	TGTGCCAGCAGTTACAGGGGGACAGGGAACGATCAGCCCCAGCATTTT	CASSYRGTGNDQPQHF
TRBJ1-2	.	.	TRBV28	TGTGCCAGCAGTTTAGGGACATATGGGGGCTACACCTTC	CASSLGTYGGYTF
TRBJ2-7	.	TRBD1	TRBV5-6	TGTGCCAGCAGCATCCCGGGACAGCTCTACGAGCAGTACTTC	CASSIPGQLYEQYF
TRBJ1-3	.	.	TRBV10-3	TGTGCCATCAGGGGGGACAACTCTGGAAACACCATATATTTT	CAIRGDNSGNTIYF
TRBJ1-1	once	.	TRBV3-1/TRBV3-2	TGTGCCAGCAGCCAACGAGCGAACACTGAAGCTTTCTTT	CASSQRANTEAFF
TRBJ1-2	once	TRBD1	TRBV7-2	TGTGCCAGCAGCTCTAGGACTTCCACCTTTAGACAGGGATACTATGGCTACACCTTC	CASSSRTSTFRQGYYGYTF
TRBJ2-1	.	.	TRBV4-3	TGCGCCAGCAGCCAAGATGGGAGTTCTTGGCAGTTCTTC	CASSQDGSSWQFF
TRBJ1-6	few	.	TRBV12-3/TRBV12-4	TGTGCCAGCAGTTTAGAGATGGGCTCACCCCTCCACTTT	CASSLEMGSPLHF
TRBJ2-2	.	.	TRBV11-2	TGTGCCAGCAGCTTAGGGGCAGTCACAACCGGGGAGCTGTTTTTT	CASSLGAVTTGELFF
TRBJ1-2	.	TRBD1	TRBV29-1	TGCAGCGTTGGCACAGGGGATTCCCCGGGGGGCTACACCTTC	CSVGTGDSPGGYTF
TRBJ2-7	.	TRBD2	TRBV14	TGTGCCAGCAGCCTCATATTAGCGGGGGTCCACGAGCAGTACTTC	CASSLILAGVHEQYF
TRBJ1-5	once	TRBD1	TRBV6-6	TGTGCCAGCAGGCCAGGGGGCGCATATCAGCCCCAGCATTTT	CASRPGGAYQPQHF
TRBJ1-5	once	.	TRBV12-3/TRBV12-4	TGTGCCAGCAGGCCAGGGAATCAGCCCCAGCATTTT	CASRPGNQPQHF
TRBJ1-2	.	TRBD1	TRBV7-2	TGTGCCAGCAGCTCCGAGGGACAGGGCCGTGGCTACACCTTC	CASSSEGQGRGYTF
TRBJ2-3	.	.	TRBV28	TGTGCCAGCAACTCCCCAGGTATTAGCACAGATACGCAGTATTTT	CASNSPGISTDTQYF
TRBJ1-1	once	.	TRBV27	TGTGCCAGCAGTCCTCAGGGGAGGGACACTGAAGCTTTCTTT	CASSPQGRDTEAFF
TRBJ1-2	.	.	TRBV25-1	TGTGCCAGCAGTTCCGGGATCTATGGCTACACCTTC	CASSSGIYGYTF
TRBJ1-6	.	TRBD1	TRBV14	TGTGCCAGCAGCCATCGGGACAGGCGAAATTCACCCCTCCACTTT	CASSHRDRRNSPLHF
TRBJ1-5	.	TRBD1	TRBV28	TGTGCCAGCGGAGACAGGGGAGATCAGCCCCAGCATTTT	CASGDRGDQPQHF
TRBJ1-1	.	TRBD1	TRBV28	TGTGCCAGCAGGCCCACTTACGGGACAGTACCTTTCACTGAAGCTTTCTTT	CASRPTYGTVPFTEAFF
TRBJ1-2	.	.	TRBV11-3	TGTGCCAGCAGCGAAGGGTTGCGGGGGAACTATGGCTACACCTTC	CASSEGLRGNYGYTF
TRBJ2-3	.	TRBD1	TRBV2	TGTGCCAGATCCGGGACAGGCCAATTAAATACGCAGTATTTT	CARSGTGQLNTQYF
TRBJ2-7	.	.	TRBV6-7	TGTGCTAGTCCGTACGAGCAGTACTTC	CASPYEQYF
TRBJ1-5	.	.	TRBV7-9	TGTGCCAGCAGCTTCTCGGAGGGTAATCAGCCCCAGCATTTT	CASSFSEGNQPQHF
TRBJ1-6	.	TRBD1	TRBV9	TGTGCCAGCAGCGACGGACAGGGATATTCACCCCTCCACTTT	CASSDGQGYSPLHF
TRBJ1-5	.	.	TRBV15	TGTGCCACCAGCAGAGATCGTGTTCTCCCTAATCAGCCCCAGCATTTT	CATSRDRVLPNQPQHF
TRBJ1-1	.	TRBD1	TRBV5-8	TGTGCCAGCCGAAACGACAGGGGGCGCCTAACCGGCACTGAAGCTTTCTTT	CASRNDRGRLTGTEAFF
TRBJ1-4	.	TRBD1	TRBV7-4	TGTGCCAGCAGCTTGACAGGGATAGGAAAAACTGTTTTT	CASSLTGIGKTVF
TRBJ1-3	.	.	TRBV6-5	TGTGCCACCGAGAATGATGGAAACACCATATATTTT	CATENDGNTIYF
TRBJ1-6	.	.	TRBV15	TGTGCCACCAGTTTAGGACTGTTTAATTCACCCCTCCACTTT	CATSLGLFNSPLHF
TRBJ2-7	.	.	TRBV28	TGTGCCAGCAGTTTCCCTGGGGGCAGGGCTTCAAAGGGGGACGAGCAGTACTTC	CASSFPGGRASKGDEQYF
TRBJ1-1	.	.	TRBV30	TGTGCCTGGAGGCTCATGACAGGGAACACTGAAGCTTTCTTT	CAWRLMTGNTEAFF
TRBJ2-7	.	TRBD1	TRBV19	TGTGCCAGCCGGCTCGGGACAGGGGCCCACGAGCAGTACTTC	CASRLGTGAHEQYF
TRBJ2-3	.	TRBD2	TRBV27	TGTGCCAGCAGTCCCAAGAGCGGGGGAAGGACGCAGTATTTT	CASSPKSGGRTQYF
TRBJ2-7	.	TRBD2	TRBV5-1	TGCGCCAGCAGCTTTAGCGGGAGCTCCTACGAGCAGTACTTC	CASSFSGSSYEQYF
TRBJ1-2	.	.	TRBV3-1/TRBV3-2	TGTGCCAGCAGCAGCCAGGAATGGGGCCGGGACTATGGCTACACCTTC	CASSSQEWGRDYGYTF
TRBJ1-2	.	TRBD1	TRBV28	TGTGCCAGCAGTATACAGGGGGAACATGGCTACACCTTC	CASSIQGEHGYTF
TRBJ2-7	.	TRBD1	TRBV7-8	TGTGCCAGCACCCTTGACCTGGGGACAGCATCCTACGAGCAGTACTTC	CASTLDLGTASYEQYF
TRBJ1-6	.	TRBD1	TRBV28	TGTGCCAGCAGTTTGCATGCGGGACAGGGGTATTCACCCCTCCACTTT	CASSLHAGQGYSPLHF
TRBJ2-1	.	.	TRBV18	TGTGCCAGCTCCCTCGGGGCGGGGCCGATCAATGAGCAGTTCTTC	CASSLGAGPINEQFF
TRBJ2-3	.	.	TRBV5-8	TGTGCCAGCAGCTTACAGGGAAATACGCAGTATTTT	CASSLQGNTQYF
TRBJ1-2	.	.	TRBV6-5	TGTGCCAGCAGTTACGACTTGTCTTCCTATGGCTACACCTTC	CASSYDLSSYGYTF
TRBJ1-2	few	.	TRBV14	TGTGCCAGCAGCCAAGTCGTAGGGGGCTATGGCTACACCTTC	CASSQVVGGYGYTF
TRBJ2-3	.	TRBD1	TRBV3-1/TRBV3-2	TGTGCCAGCAGCCTCTCCGGGACAGGGGATGCAGATACGCAGTATTTT	CASSLSGTGDADTQYF
TRBJ2-7	.	.	TRBV10-3	TGTGCCATCAGGGGTGACACCTACGAGCAGTACTTC	CAIRGDTYEQYF
TRBJ2-3	.	.	TRBV5-6	TGTGCCAGCAGGAGTACGCGGTACACAGATACGCAGTATTTT	CASRSTRYTDTQYF
TRBJ2-1	.	.	TRBV3-1/TRBV3-2	TGTGCCAGCAGCGACTCCGAGACAGCTATCTACAATGAGCAGTTCTTC	CASSDSETAIYNEQFF
TRBJ1-5	.	.	TRBV19	TGTGCCAGTAGTATTGACATTAGCAATCAGCCCCAGCATTTT	CASSIDISNQPQHF
TRBJ2-3	.	.	TRBV29-1	TGCAGCGTAGAGCGGAGGGAAAGCACAGATACGCAGTATTTT	CSVERRESTDTQYF
TRBJ2-3	.	TRBD2	TRBV18	TGTGCCAGCAATCTAGCGGGGGAGGTGGATACGCAGTATTTT	CASNLAGEVDTQYF
TRBJ2-1	.	TRBD2	TRBV7-2	TGTGCCAGCAGCTTAGGGAGCGGGAGCTCCTACAATGAGCAGTTCTTC	CASSLGSGSSYNEQFF
TRBJ1-1	.	.	TRBV5-5	TGTGCCAGCAGCTTAGGGGGAGAAGCTTTCTTT	CASSLGGEAFF
TRBJ2-1	.	TRBD2	TRBV28	TGTGCCAGCAGTTTAACGGGGGGCTACAATGAGCAGTTCTTC	CASSLTGGYNEQFF